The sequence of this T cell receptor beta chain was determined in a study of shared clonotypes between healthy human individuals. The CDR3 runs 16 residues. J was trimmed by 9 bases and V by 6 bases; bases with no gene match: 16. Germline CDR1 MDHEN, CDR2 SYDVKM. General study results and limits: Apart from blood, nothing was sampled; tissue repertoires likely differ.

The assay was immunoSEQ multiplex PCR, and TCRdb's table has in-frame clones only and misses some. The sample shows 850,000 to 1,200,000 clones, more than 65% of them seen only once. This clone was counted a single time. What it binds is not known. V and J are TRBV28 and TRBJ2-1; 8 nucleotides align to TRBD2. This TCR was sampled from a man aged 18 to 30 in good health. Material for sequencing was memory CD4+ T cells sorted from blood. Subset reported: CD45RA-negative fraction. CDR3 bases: TGTGCCAGCAGCAACCCCTCCAGCGGGAGAGATGGTGAGCAGTTCTTC. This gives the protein CASSNPSSGRDGEQFF.